This T cell receptor beta chain originates from a study of PD-L1 blockade in urothelial cancer. Generated by immunoSEQ multiplex PCR, the TCRdb table keeps only in-frame clones and is missing some. The table includes tens of thousands of clones, 90% detected once. The TCR was taken from a man aged 55 to 70 with urothelial cancer. Sample: PBMCs, taken around atezolizumab (anti-PD-L1) treatment.

The CDR3 reads CASSATGLNEAFF. The CDR3, as DNA: TGTGCCAGCTCAGCGACAGGGTTGAATGAAGCTTTCTTT. This sequence joins TRBV18 and TRBJ1-1; 7 bases map to TRBD1. Germline V gene sequence: CDR1 KGHSH, CDR2 LQKENI. The CDR3 sequence is 13 residues long. V gave up 5 bases and J gave up 7 bases; unmatched junction bases: 7.